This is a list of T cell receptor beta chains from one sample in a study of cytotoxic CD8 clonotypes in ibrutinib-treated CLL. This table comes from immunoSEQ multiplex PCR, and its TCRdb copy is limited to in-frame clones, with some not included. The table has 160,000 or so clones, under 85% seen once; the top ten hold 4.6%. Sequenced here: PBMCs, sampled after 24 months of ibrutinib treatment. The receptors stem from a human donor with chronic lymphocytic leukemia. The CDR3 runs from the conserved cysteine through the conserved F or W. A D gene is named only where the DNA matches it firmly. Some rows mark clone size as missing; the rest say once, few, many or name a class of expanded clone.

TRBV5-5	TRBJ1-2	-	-	CASSLDTFGYTF	TGTGCCAGCAGCTTGGACACTTTTGGCTACACCTTC
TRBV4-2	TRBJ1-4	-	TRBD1	CASSQATGTGGGNEKLFF	TGTGCCAGCAGCCAGGCCACCGGGACAGGGGGAGGAAATGAAAAACTGTTTTTT
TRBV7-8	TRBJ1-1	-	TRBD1	CASSLTGGQNTEAFF	TGTGCCAGCAGCTTGACAGGGGGCCAGAACACTGAAGCTTTCTTT
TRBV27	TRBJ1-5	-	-	CASSLSVGINQPQHF	TGTGCCAGCAGTTTATCGGTTGGGATCAATCAGCCCCAGCATTTT
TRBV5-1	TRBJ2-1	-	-	CASSLGLASYNEQFF	TGCGCCAGCAGCTTGGGCCTAGCCTCCTACAATGAGCAGTTCTTC
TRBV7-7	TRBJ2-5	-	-	CASSLDPVQETQYF	TGTGCTAGCAGCTTAGACCCGGTCCAAGAGACCCAGTACTTC
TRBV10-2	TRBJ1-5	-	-	CASSESDSYQPQHF	TGCGCCAGCAGTGAGTCCGACAGCTATCAGCCCCAGCATTTT
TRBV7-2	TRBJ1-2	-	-	CASSPVGNYGYTF	TGTGCCAGCAGCCCAGTGGGAAACTATGGCTACACCTTC
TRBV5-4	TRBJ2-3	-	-	CASSPPGRRGTDTQYF	TGTGCCAGCAGCCCCCCGGGGAGGCGCGGCACAGATACGCAGTATTTT
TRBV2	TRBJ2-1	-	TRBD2	CASSEALAGRGQFF	TGTGCCAGCAGTGAAGCCCTAGCGGGGAGGGGGCAGTTCTTC
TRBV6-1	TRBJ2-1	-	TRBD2	CASSEARTSGYIDNEQFF	TGTGCCAGCAGTGAAGCGAGGACTAGCGGATACATCGACAATGAGCAGTTCTTC
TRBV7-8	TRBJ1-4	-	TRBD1	CASSHRDRGLGNEKLFF	TGTGCCAGCAGCCACCGGGACAGGGGGCTCGGTAATGAAAAACTGTTTTTT
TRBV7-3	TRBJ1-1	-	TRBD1	CASSSRPGQGPMGLF	TGTGCCAGCAGCTCCCGTCCGGGACAGGGACCGATGGGGCTCTTT
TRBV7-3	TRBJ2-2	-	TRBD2	CASSLTSVNTGELFF	TGTGCCAGCAGCCTAACTAGCGTTAACACCGGGGAGCTGTTTTTT
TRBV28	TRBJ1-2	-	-	CASGSALNYGYTF	TGTGCCAGTGGGTCGGCCTTGAACTATGGCTACACCTTC
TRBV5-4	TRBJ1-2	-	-	CASSFPGRNYGYTF	TGTGCCAGCAGCTTCCCAGGCAGGAACTATGGCTACACCTTC
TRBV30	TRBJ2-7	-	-	CAWRATGPWGEQYF	TGTGCCTGGAGGGCGACAGGCCCCTGGGGCGAGCAGTACTTC
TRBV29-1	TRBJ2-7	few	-	CSVVRLNGEQYF	TGCAGCGTTGTCAGGCTCAACGGCGAGCAGTACTTC
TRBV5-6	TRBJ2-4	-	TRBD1	CASSVRDSRLAKNIQYF	TGTGCCAGCAGCGTCCGGGACAGCCGACTAGCCAAAAACATTCAGTACTTC
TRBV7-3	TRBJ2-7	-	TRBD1	CASSLTPGTASYEQYF	TGTGCCAGCAGCTTAACACCAGGGACAGCCTCCTACGAGCAGTACTTC
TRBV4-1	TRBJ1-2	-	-	CASSQDGTSAGYGYTF	TGCGCCAGCAGCCAAGATGGGACCTCCGCAGGTTATGGCTACACCTTC
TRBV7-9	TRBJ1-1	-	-	CASSYDPWSGGTEAFF	TGTGCCAGCAGCTACGATCCCTGGTCGGGGGGGACTGAAGCTTTCTTT